This T cell receptor beta chain was sequenced during a study of CD8 T cells in ankylosing spondylitis. TCRdb recomputed calls from the 5' RACE reads with MiXCR, one row per CDR3 protein. The table records some 800,000 distinct CDR3 sequences, 12% of them present only once. V lost 0 bases and J 2 bases, leaving 10 bases between the germline ends. From germline, CDR1 is LGHNA and CDR2 YNFKEQ. The CDR3 is made up of 15 amino acids. This clonotype occurred a few times. The target antigen is unknown. General study results and limits: Apparently characteristic of ankylosing spondylitis blood was a TCR beta motif (fewer than 10 highly homologous variants).

The sequence was collected from a male donor with ankylosing spondylitis. The genes are TRBV4-2 and TRBJ1-2; D not resolved. Sequencing used blood, either unsorted or a sorted T cell fraction (not recorded which). The CDR3 coding sequence is TGTGCCAGCAGCCAAGATTTGACATTAAACTATGGCTACACCTTC. As protein: CASSQDLTLNYGYTF.